This T cell receptor (beta chain) derives from a study of T cell repertoires in cytomegalovirus infection. This CDR3 comprises 15 residues. The germline V gene has CDR1 KGHDR and CDR2 SFDVKD. V lost 7 bases and J 6 bases, leaving 18 bases between the germline ends. TCRdb re-derived calls from the reads in MiXCR, one entry per CDR3 protein. In the table there are approximately 500,000 distinct CDR3 sequences, more than 15% of which are singletons. The sequencing sample was made of CD8+ T cells from PBMCs. The TCR was taken from a human donor in good health (CMV status not recorded). Some clones in this sample may be carry-over from other donors' samples. This sequence joins TRBV24-1 and TRBJ2-1; the D call may be TRBD1 or TRBD2 (6 bases each). CDR3 in amino acids: CATSWGRRDGNEQFF. The CDR3 DNA reads TGTGCCACCAGCTGGGGGCGGCGGGATGGCAATGAGCAGTTCTTC.